This TCR beta chain stems from a study of cytomegalovirus exposure and HLA in healthy donors. Study details: The approximately 110 validation repertoires used the same platform as the roughly 610 first-cohort repertoires, a later analysis reported. General observations from the study: The study recorded over 150 TCR beta chains that were cytomegalovirus-associated. Three chains tied to CMV proved CMV antigen-specific in vitro. A subsequent analysis found that TCR clusters from the first cohort also tended to co-occur in the 120 or so validation repertoires, with about 95% of cluster scores above 0.

With V trimmed by 4 bases and J by 2 bases, 7 bases remained unmatched. Per the germline V gene, CDR1 is LNHDA and CDR2 is SQIVND (reference sequence). There are 17 residues in the CDR3. Repertoires were generated with immunoSEQ multiplex PCR, while TCRdb's copy carries only in-frame clones and drops some. The table records about 160,000 clones, about 85% of them present only once. This clone came up once. The antigen is not known. The sequence was collected from a man aged 30 to 45 in good health and CMV-seropositive. The rearrangement joins TRBV19 to TRBJ2-6, with TRBD1 identical over 8 bases. Input material: PBMCs. The CDR3: CASSKTTGVAGANVLTF. Here the CDR3 DNA reads TGTGCCAGTAGTAAGACGACAGGGGTGGCTGGGGCCAACGTCCTGACTTTC.